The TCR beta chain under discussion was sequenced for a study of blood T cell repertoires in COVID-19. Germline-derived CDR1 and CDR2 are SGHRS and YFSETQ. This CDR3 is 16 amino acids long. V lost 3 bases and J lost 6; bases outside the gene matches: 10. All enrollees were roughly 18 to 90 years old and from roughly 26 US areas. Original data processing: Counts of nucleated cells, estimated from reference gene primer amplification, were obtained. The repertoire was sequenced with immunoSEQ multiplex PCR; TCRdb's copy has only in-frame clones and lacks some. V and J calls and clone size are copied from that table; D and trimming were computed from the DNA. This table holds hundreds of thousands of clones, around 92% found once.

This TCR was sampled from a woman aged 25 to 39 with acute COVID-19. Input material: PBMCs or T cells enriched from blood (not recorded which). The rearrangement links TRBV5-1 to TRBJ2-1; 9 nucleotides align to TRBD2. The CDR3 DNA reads TGCGCCAGCAGCTCAAATGCGGCGGGGGGGGTCAATGAGCAGTTCTTC. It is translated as CASSSNAAGGVNEQFF.